The 21 T cell receptor beta chains in this list originate from one sample, sequenced in a study of cytomegalovirus exposure and HLA in healthy donors (dated by TCRdb to 2017 to 2019). The library was generated by the immunoSEQ multiplex PCR assay. For the multiplex PCR, a mixture combining 60 forward primers for TCR Vbeta segments and 13 reverse primers for TCR Jbeta segments was used. This immuneACCESS table, as held by TCRdb, lists in-frame sequences with V and J called but not all clones. Of the missing ones, under half trace to an unresolved V gene in checked studies; the others have no known cause. Counted in this sample were fewer than 250,000 clones; roughly 75% of them appeared once. In total, the top ten clones hold approximately 5% of the sample. Sample: PBMCs. Every receptor here comes from a man younger than 40 in good health and CMV-seropositive.

V usage is TRBV7-6 and J usage is TRBJ2-1, with TRBD1 matching 9 bases. V trimming: 3 bases; J trimming: 8 bases; junction bases outside the gene matches: 5. Germline loops: CDR1 SGHVS, CDR2 FNYEAQ. The CDR3 is 14 amino acids. CDR3 nucleotides: TGTGCCAGCAGCTTCTGGACAGGGGCCGATGAGCAGTTCTTC. Translating gives CASSFWTGADEQFF.

This clone appeared a few times. V gene TRBV18 combines with J gene TRBJ2-7; tentatively, D is TRBD1 (6 bases). This CDR3 comprises 12 residues. Trimming removed 4 bases from V and 3 bases from J, with 7 bases in between. The germline V gene has CDR1 KGHSH and CDR2 LQKENI. The CDR3 region has the DNA TGTGCCAGCTCACAGGACAGCTACGAGCAGTACTTC. Translation: CASSQDSYEQYF.

This clone was seen just once. This sequence joins TRBV7-2 and TRBJ2-2; 9 bases are a match to TRBD1. Trimming at V came to 3 bases and at J to 5 bases, leaving 4 bases not matched to a gene. Germline V gene lookup returns CDR1 SGHTA and CDR2 FQGNSA. The CDR3 runs 15 residues. CDR3 region: CASSFSGQGTGELFF. For the CDR3, the DNA is TGTGCCAGCAGCTTTAGCGGACAGGGGACCGGGGAGCTGTTTTTT.

The chain is built from TRBV11-3 and TRBJ2-2; TRBD2 matches 15 bases. This CDR3 has 16 residues. The germline V gene encodes CDR1 SGHNT and CDR2 YENEEA. J lost 6 bases, V lost 5 bases, and 4 bases had no gene match. As DNA, the CDR3 is TGTGCCAGCAGCCTTGGACTAGCGGGAGGGCCCGGGGAGCTGTTTTTT. Amino acids: CASSLGLAGGPGELFF.

The chain has TRBV7-3 and TRBJ2-1; 7 positions match TRBD1. The CDR3 covers 16 residues. The junction had 4 bases not matched to a gene; V was cut back by 2 bases and J by 0 bases. In germline, CDR1 is SGHTA, CDR2 FQGTGA. The CDR3 is CASSLLGQTSYNEQFF. Written as DNA, the CDR3 is TGTGCCAGCAGCTTACTGGGACAGACCTCCTACAATGAGCAGTTCTTC.

The chain combines TRBV7-3 with TRBJ2-7; D not resolved. The germline V and J ends were trimmed by 5 bases and 5 bases, with 10 bases remaining between them. Germline CDR1 is SGHTA and CDR2 is FQGTGA. The CDR3 length is 12 residues. The chain's CDR3 is CASSNRQDEQYF. The CDR3 DNA reads TGTGCCAGCAGCAACCGCCAGGACGAGCAGTACTTC.

A few counts support this clone. This chain connects TRBV14 to TRBJ2-5; TRBD1 is a possible D gene (6 bases). Between the trimmed V and J ends, which lost 4 bases and 5 bases, there was a span of 17 bases. The CDR3 has 15 amino acids. Germline CDR1 SGHDN, CDR2 FVKESK. The CDR3 is CASSLQGTIKETQYF. The CDR3 DNA follows: TGTGCCAGCAGCCTTCAGGGGACAATAAAGGAGACCCAGTACTTC.

This rearrangement joins TRBV6-5 to TRBJ1-2; D remains ambiguous. CDR3 length equals 13 residues. The germline CDR1 and CDR2 sequences are MNHEY and SVGAGI. The germline V and J ends were trimmed by 2 bases and 2 bases, with 6 bases remaining between them. The CDR3 bases are TGTGCCAGCAGTTACGGGAGAAACTATGGCTACACCTTC. Translating it yields CASSYGRNYGYTF.

V gene TRBV13 combines with J gene TRBJ1-4; D may be TRBD1 (6 bases). Trimming stripped 4 bases from V and 5 bases from J, with 11 bases between. CDR3 length equals 14 residues. Germline V gene data show CDR1 as PRHDT and CDR2 as FYEKMQ (reference sequence). The CDR3 region is CASSSTGLNEKLFF. The CDR3 DNA is TGTGCCAGCAGCTCCACAGGGCTGAATGAAAAACTGTTTTTT.

Only one count was recorded for this clone. This chain uses TRBV4-2 with TRBJ1-4, with TRBD1 matching over 8 bases. The CDR3 consists of 16 residues. Germline values: CDR1 LGHNA, CDR2 YNFKEQ. V dropped 3 bases and J dropped 7; count of bases not matched to a gene: 10. This CDR3 is CASSQTTPGGSEKLFF. CDR3 nucleotides: TGTGCCAGCAGCCAGACAACCCCAGGGGGCAGTGAAAAACTGTTTTTT.

The chain couples TRBV29-1 to TRBJ2-6; no firm D call. The germline V and J ends were trimmed by 7 bases and 4 bases, with 5 bases remaining between them. Germline V gene sequence: CDR1 SQVTM, CDR2 ANQGSEA. The CDR3 length is 11 residues. The CDR3 reads CSARGANVLTF. CDR3 nucleotides: TGCAGCGCCCGGGGGGCCAACGTCCTGACTTTC. The variable domain in full, completed from reference TRBV29-1 and TRBJ2-6, reads SAVISQKPSRDICQRGTSLTIQCQVDSQVTMMFWYRQQPGQSLTLIATANQGSEATYESGFVIDKFPISRPNLTFSTLTVSNMSPEDSSIYLCSARGANVLTFGAGSRLTVL.

The V gene is TRBV28, the J gene TRBJ1-1; 8 bases are shared with TRBD1. This CDR3 contains 13 residues. Germline values: CDR1 MDHEN, CDR2 SYDVKM. Trimming removed 10 bases from V and 2 bases from J; junction bases left unmatched: 6. The CDR3 region is CATLTGANTEAFF. The CDR3 coding sequence is TGTGCCACCCTGACAGGGGCCAACACTGAAGCTTTCTTT.

This rearrangement joins TRBV6-5 to TRBJ2-1, with a possible D match to TRBD2 (6 bases). Trimming removed 2 bases from V and 1 base from J, with 9 bases in between. The CDR3 sequence is 15 residues long. Germline CDR1 is MNHEY and CDR2 is SVGAGI. CDR3 in amino acids: CASSYGTASYNEQFF. The DNA of the CDR3 is TGTGCCAGCAGTTACGGGACTGCATCCTACAATGAGCAGTTCTTC.

The chain combines TRBV6-5 with TRBJ1-1, with a possible D match to TRBD1 (6 bases). Trimming stripped 5 bases from V and 4 bases from J, with 14 bases between. The germline CDR1 and CDR2 sequences are MNHEY and SVGAGI. This CDR3 is 14 amino acids long. CDR3 nucleotide sequence: TGTGCCAGCAGTCTGGGGGCTCCGGTCACTGAAGCTTTCTTT. Its translation: CASSLGAPVTEAFF.

The chain is built from TRBV19 and TRBJ1-5; tentative D call: TRBD1 (6 bases). The CDR3 spans 16 residues. Looked up from germline, CDR1 is LNHDA and CDR2 is SQIVND (reference sequence). V was trimmed by 4 bases and J by 4 bases, leaving 17 bases between them. The CDR3 nucleotides read TGTGCCAGTAGTAGCTTTACAGGGACGAGTAATCAGCCCCAGCATTTT. Protein product: CASSSFTGTSNQPQHF.

The chain is built from TRBV5-1 and TRBJ2-7; 9 bases agree with TRBD1. V was clipped by 6 bases and J by 3 bases; unmatched bases: 10. Germline values: CDR1 SGHRS, CDR2 YFSETQ. This CDR3 contains 15 residues. CDR3 amino acids: CASTIRTGEVYEQYF. The DNA for the CDR3 is TGCGCCAGCACGATTAGGACAGGGGAAGTCTACGAGCAGTACTTC.

V usage is TRBV7-9 and J usage is TRBJ2-2, with D perhaps TRBD1 (5 bases). The CDR3 consists of 14 residues. The ends were cut back, 5 bases at V and 6 bases at J, with 13 bases in the middle. Germline CDR1 is SEHNR and CDR2 is FQNEAQ (reference sequence). This chain's CDR3 is CASSPRAAAGELFF. The CDR3 bases are TGTGCCAGCAGCCCCAGGGCGGCAGCCGGGGAGCTGTTTTTT.

The chain has TRBV6-5 and TRBJ1-5, with 10 positions matching TRBD1. The CDR3 has 15 amino acids. J was trimmed by 5 bases and V by 6 bases; bases with no gene match: 7. The V gene's germline CDR1 is MNHEY and CDR2 SVGAGI. The CDR3 DNA sequence: TGTGCCAGCAGACTCGGACAGGGGGTGCATCAGCCCCAGCATTTT. Translation gives CASRLGQGVHQPQHF.

V usage is TRBV7-2 and J usage is TRBJ2-1; 8 nucleotides line up with TRBD2. Germline CDR1 reads SGHTA; CDR2 reads FQGNSA. The CDR3 contains 14 residues. With 5 bases clipped from V and 8 bases from J, the junction kept 8 bases outside the gene matches. CDR3 sequence: CASSPSGRSDEQFF. DNA for the CDR3: TGTGCCAGCAGCCCGAGCGGGAGAAGCGATGAGCAGTTCTTC.

V gene TRBV6-6 combines with J gene TRBJ2-7; 7 bases map to TRBD1. Germline lookup yields CDR1 MNHNY and CDR2 SVGAGI (reference sequence). This CDR3 contains 12 residues. With 6 bases clipped from V and 5 bases from J, the junction kept 4 bases outside the gene matches. The CDR3 DNA sequence: TGTGCCAGCAGGACAGGGATCAACGAGCAGTACTTC. Encoded protein: CASRTGINEQYF.

The chain links TRBV11-2 to TRBJ2-7; TRBD1 aligns across 7 bases. With V trimmed by 4 bases and J by 3 bases, 6 bases remained unmatched. Germline CDR1 is SGHAT and CDR2 is FQNNGV. The CDR3 totals 14 residues. The chain's CDR3 is CASSYSTGVYEQYF. The CDR3 bases are TGTGCCAGCAGCTACTCCACAGGGGTCTACGAGCAGTACTTC. Supplemented by reference TRBV11-2 and TRBJ2-7, the full variable domain reads EAGVAQSPRYKIIEKRQSVAFWCNPISGHATLYWYQQILGQGPKLLIQFQNNGVVDDSQLPKDRFSAERLKGVDSTLKIQPAKLEDSAVYLCASSYSTGVYEQYFGPGTRLTVT.